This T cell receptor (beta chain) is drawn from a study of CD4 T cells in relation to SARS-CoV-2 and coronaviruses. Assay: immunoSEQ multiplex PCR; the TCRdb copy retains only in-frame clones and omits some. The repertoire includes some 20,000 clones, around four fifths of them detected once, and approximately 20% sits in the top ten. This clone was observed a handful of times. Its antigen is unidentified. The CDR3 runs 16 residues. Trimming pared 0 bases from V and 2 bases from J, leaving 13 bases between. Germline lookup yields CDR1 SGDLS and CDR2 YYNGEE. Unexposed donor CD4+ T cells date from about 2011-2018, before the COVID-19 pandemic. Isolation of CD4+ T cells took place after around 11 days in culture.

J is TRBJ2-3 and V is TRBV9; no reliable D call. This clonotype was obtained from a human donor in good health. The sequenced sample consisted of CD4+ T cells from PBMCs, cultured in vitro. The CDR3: CASSVVLDGTTDTQYF. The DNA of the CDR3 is TGTGCCAGCAGCGTAGTTTTGGACGGCACCACAGATACGCAGTATTTT. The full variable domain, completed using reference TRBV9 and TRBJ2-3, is DSGVTQTPKHLITATGQRVTLRCSPRSGDLSVYWYQQSLDQGLQFLIQYYNGEERAKGNILERFSAQQFPDLHSELNLSSLELGDSALYFCASSVVLDGTTDTQYFGPGTRLTVL.